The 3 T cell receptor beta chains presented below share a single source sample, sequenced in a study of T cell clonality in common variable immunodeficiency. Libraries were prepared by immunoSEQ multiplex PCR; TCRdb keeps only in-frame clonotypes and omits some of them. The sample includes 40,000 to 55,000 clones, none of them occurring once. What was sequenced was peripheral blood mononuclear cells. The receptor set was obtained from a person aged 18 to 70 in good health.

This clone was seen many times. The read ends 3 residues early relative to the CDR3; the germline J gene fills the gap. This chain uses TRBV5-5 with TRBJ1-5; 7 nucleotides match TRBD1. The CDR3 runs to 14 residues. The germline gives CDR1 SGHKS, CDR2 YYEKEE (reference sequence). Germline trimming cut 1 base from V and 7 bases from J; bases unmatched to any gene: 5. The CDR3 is CASSLQTGVQPQHF. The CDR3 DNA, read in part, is TGTGCCAGCAGCTTGCAAACAGGGGTGCAGCCC.

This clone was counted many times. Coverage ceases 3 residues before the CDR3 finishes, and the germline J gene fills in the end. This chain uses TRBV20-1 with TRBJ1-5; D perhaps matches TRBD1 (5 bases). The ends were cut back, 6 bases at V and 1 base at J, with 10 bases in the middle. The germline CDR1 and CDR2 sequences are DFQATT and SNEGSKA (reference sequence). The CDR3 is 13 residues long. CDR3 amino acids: CSATYRSNQPQHF. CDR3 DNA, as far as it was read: TGCAGTGCCACGTACAGGAGCAATCAGCCC.

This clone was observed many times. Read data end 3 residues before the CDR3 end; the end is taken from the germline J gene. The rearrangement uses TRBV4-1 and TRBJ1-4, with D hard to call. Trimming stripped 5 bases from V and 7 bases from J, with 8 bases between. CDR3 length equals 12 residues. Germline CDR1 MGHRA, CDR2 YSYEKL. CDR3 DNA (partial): TGCGCCAGCAGCGACATTCGTGAAAAA. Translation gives CASSDIREK. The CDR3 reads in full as CASSDIREKLFF.